The TCR beta chain described here comes from a study of cytomegalovirus exposure and HLA in healthy donors. Study-wide findings and caveats: A list of 150 or so TCR beta chains associated with cytomegalovirus was given. When analyzed later, the rates of TCR association showed variation by HLA locus, with DRB1 the most and HLA-C the fewest.

Amplification used 60 Vbeta primers and 13 Jbeta primers. The repertoire was sequenced with immunoSEQ multiplex PCR; TCRdb's copy has only in-frame clones and lacks some. The repertoire has 96,000 or so clones, 65% to 75% of them found once; the top ten carry approximately 3.2%. Regarding this clone: Its antigen is not known.

V trimming: 5 bases; J trimming: 0 bases; junction bases outside the gene matches: 11. This CDR3 has 17 amino acids. The germline gives CDR1 SGHRS, CDR2 YFSETQ. Sequenced: PBMCs. The sequence came from a female donor in good health and CMV-seropositive. J is TRBJ2-1 and V is TRBV5-1; 7 bases align to TRBD2. CDR3 loop: CASRLTAGAPSYNEQFF. DNA of the CDR3: TGCGCCAGCAGACTTACGGCGGGAGCACCCTCCTACAATGAGCAGTTCTTC.